This TCR beta chain originates from a study of blood T cell repertoires in COVID-19. Background on the study: The United States, Italy and Spain provided the acute and convalescent COVID-19 samples. Sources were T cells, B-cell-depleted T cells, or PBMCs; the material itself was cDNA or gDNA.

In the authors' methods: Amplifying reference gene primers gave estimates of nucleated cell counts. Profiling relied on immunoSEQ multiplex PCR, and the TCRdb table lists in-frame clones only, not all of them. The V and J calls and clone size are taken from that table; D and trimming were inferred from the DNA. The table includes more than 100,000 clones, 86% detected once. Looked up from germline, CDR1 is SGHRS and CDR2 is YFSETQ. Trimming took off 4 bases at V and 6 bases at J, with 15 bases between the two ends. This CDR3 is 14 amino acids long. The genes are TRBV5-1 and TRBJ2-3, with a possible D match to TRBD2 (6 bases). The clonotype was recovered from a man aged 35-49 years with acute or convalescent COVID-19. Material for sequencing was peripheral blood. CDR3 amino acids: CASSVSGLQDTQYF. CDR3 nucleotide sequence: TGCGCCAGCAGCGTTAGCGGCTTGCAGGATACGCAGTATTTT.